This entry lists 27 T cell receptor beta chains sequenced from one sample in a study of T cells expressing NK-cell markers. TCRdb re-called the 5' RACE reads, yielding one record per CDR3 amino acid sequence without DNA. In total, the table holds about 260,000 distinct CDR3 sequences. Input material: blood T cells: a sorted CD56 or NKG2C T cell subset, CD4+ or CD8+ T cells, or bulk PBMC T cells (not recorded which). The receptors were sampled from a woman between 18 and 75 years old in good health.

V is TRBV30 and J is TRBJ2-5; lacking DNA, the TRBD1 call made by TCRdb goes unchecked. Germline-derived CDR1 and CDR2 are GTSNPN and SVGIG (reference sequence). This CDR3 contains 14 residues. CDR3 region: CAAQRQGAQETQYF.

The chain uses TRBV5-1 and TRBJ2-1; TCRdb outputs TRBD2, but without DNA this stays unchecked. This CDR3 comprises 17 residues. The V gene's germline CDR1 is SGHRS and CDR2 YFSETQ. The CDR3 is CASSLLLDGLASNEQFF.

This chain links TRBV6-5 with TRBJ2-7; TCRdb outputs TRBD1, but without DNA this stays unchecked. The CDR3 has 15 residues. Germline assignment: CDR1 MNHEY and CDR2 SVGAGI. The CDR3 reads CASSSGTQMVYEQYF.

The chain employs TRBV18 and TRBJ1-6; TCRdb reports TRBD1, a call that lacks DNA to check it against. The CDR3 contains 16 residues. Germline values: CDR1 KGHSH, CDR2 LQKENI. The CDR3 region is CASSPNEDSPNSPLHF.

The chain uses TRBV20-1 and TRBJ2-1. This CDR3 is 13 amino acids long. CDR1 is DFQATT, CDR2 SNEGSKA, per germline (reference sequence). This CDR3 is CSARPTENNEQFF.

The V gene is TRBV5-1, the J gene TRBJ2-3; the TCRdb call, TRBD2, lacks DNA for checking. CDR1 and CDR2 (germline): SGHRS, YFSETQ. The CDR3 covers 11 residues. CDR3 sequence reads: CARTSQDTQYF.

This chain links TRBV6-2 or TRBV6-3 with TRBJ2-7; TCRdb gives TRBD1 as the D gene, but with no DNA this cannot be confirmed. Germline loops: CDR1 MNHEY, CDR2 SVGEGT. The CDR3 runs 14 residues. CDR3 residues: CASSTDMPFGEQYF.

The genes are TRBV7-2 and TRBJ1-5. Germline V gives CDR1 SGHTA, CDR2 FQGNSA. This CDR3 spans 15 amino acids. CDR3 amino acids: CASSIDRISNQPQHF. The full variable domain, with the rest looked up from reference TRBV7-2 and TRBJ1-5, is GAGVSQSPSNKVTEKGKDVELRCDPISGHTALYWYRQSLGQGLEFLIYFQGNSAPDKSGLPSDRFSAERTGGSVSTLTIQRTQQEDSAVYLCASSIDRISNQPQHFGDGTRLSIL.

The V gene is TRBV3-1, the J gene TRBJ2-1. The CDR3 runs 11 residues. Germline V gene data show CDR1 as LGHDT and CDR2 as YNNKEL (reference sequence). CDR3 region: CASSQGSSPIF.

The rearrangement links TRBV6-2 or TRBV6-3 to TRBJ1-6. The germline gives CDR1 MNHEY, CDR2 SVGEGT. This CDR3 has 13 residues. The CDR3 protein is CASHGPNNSPLHF.

The chain joins TRBV7-2 to TRBJ2-1; TCRdb outputs TRBD2, but without DNA this stays unchecked. The CDR3 covers 13 residues. Germline CDR1 is SGHTA and CDR2 is FQGNSA. This chain's CDR3 is CAGRTSWNNEQFF.

CDR3 amino acids: CASSAYDGEAFF. The genes are TRBV3-1 and TRBJ1-1. The CDR3 covers 12 residues. Germline V CDR1 and CDR2: LGHDT, YNNKEL (reference sequence).

CDR3 amino acids: CASSHRGFPEAFF. The V call is TRBV3-1, the J call TRBJ1-1; TCRdb returns TRBD1, unconfirmable since there is no DNA. This CDR3 is built from 13 residues. Per germline, CDR1 LGHDT and CDR2 YNNKEL (reference sequence).

The chain links TRBV7-6 to TRBJ2-1; the TCRdb D gene call, TRBD2, has no DNA to confirm it. In germline, CDR1 is SGHVS, CDR2 FNYEAQ. The CDR3 totals 14 residues. CDR3 amino acids: CASSGGRGKNEQFF.

J is TRBJ2-1 and V is TRBV5-1; TCRdb outputs TRBD2, but without DNA this stays unchecked. This CDR3 has 15 amino acids. From germline, CDR1 is SGHRS and CDR2 YFSETQ. This chain's CDR3 is CASSPTSGIDNEQFF.

This sequence joins TRBV7-9 and TRBJ1-2; no DNA is available, so the TRBD1 call from TCRdb remains unchecked. The CDR3 contains 13 residues. Germline CDR1 and CDR2: SEHNR and FQNEAQ (reference sequence). CDR3 region: CASSSWGTSGYTF.

CDR3 amino acids: CASSLGTGIYEQYF. This sequence joins TRBV11-2 and TRBJ2-7; the D call from TCRdb, TRBD1, cannot be confirmed without DNA. CDR1 SGHAT and CDR2 FQNNGV come from the germline V gene. The CDR3 runs to 14 residues.

The CDR3 loop is CSAPETPTSGKGNEQFF. The gene calls are TRBV20-1 and TRBJ2-1; TCRdb designates TRBD2, a call that cannot be tested without DNA. Per the germline V gene, CDR1 is DFQATT and CDR2 is SNEGSKA (reference sequence). There are 17 residues in the CDR3.

V and J are TRBV9 and TRBJ2-7. Germline V lookup: CDR1 SGDLS, CDR2 YYNGEE. The CDR3 extends over 15 amino acids. The CDR3 spells CASSVAFAEQYEQYF.

The chain couples TRBV7-2 to TRBJ2-3; TCRdb's D gene call, TRBD2, goes unchecked for lack of DNA. CDR1 SGHTA and CDR2 FQGNSA come from the germline V gene. This CDR3 comprises 17 residues. The CDR3 sequence is CASSRGPRTDRTDTQYF.

This sequence joins TRBV6-5 and TRBJ2-1. Germline assignment: CDR1 MNHEY and CDR2 SVGAGI. This CDR3 spans 15 amino acids. The CDR3 sequence is CASSYGSLSYNEQFF.

The rearrangement uses TRBV7-9 and TRBJ2-7; the TRBD1 assignment by TCRdb is unverifiable without DNA. Looked up from germline, CDR1 is SEHNR and CDR2 is FQNEAQ (reference sequence). This CDR3 spans 14 amino acids. The CDR3 spells CASSPGQHSYEQYF.

V usage is TRBV20-1 and J usage is TRBJ1-5. Germline CDR1 reads DFQATT; CDR2 reads SNEGSKA (reference sequence). This CDR3 is 15 amino acids long. CDR3 sequence: CSVSHWTNSNQPQHF.

The V and J genes are TRBV7-2 and TRBJ1-2; TCRdb gives TRBD1 as the D gene, but with no DNA this cannot be confirmed. This CDR3 contains 13 residues. CDR1 and CDR2 from the germline V gene are SGHTA and FQGNSA. The CDR3 reads CASSPRDRRGYTF. Using reference TRBV7-2 and TRBJ1-2 for the parts outside the CDR3, the full variable domain is GAGVSQSPSNKVTEKGKDVELRCDPISGHTALYWYRQSLGQGLEFLIYFQGNSAPDKSGLPSDRFSAERTGGSVSTLTIQRTQQEDSAVYLCASSPRDRRGYTFGSGTRLTVV.

The rearrangement links TRBV9 to TRBJ2-1. This CDR3 contains 15 residues. Germline loops: CDR1 SGDLS, CDR2 YYNGEE. The CDR3 protein is CASSVVSGRYNEQFF.

CDR3 sequence reads: CASRDRGPTEQYF. The chain employs TRBV2 and TRBJ2-7. CDR1 and CDR2 (germline): SNHLY, FYNNEI. The CDR3 contains 13 residues. Full variable domain (outside the CDR3, taken from reference TRBV2 and TRBJ2-7): EPEVTQTPSHQVTQMGQEVILRCVPISNHLYFYWYRQILGQKVEFLVSFYNNEISEKSEIFDDQFSVERPDGSNFTLKIRSTKLEDSAMYFCASRDRGPTEQYFGPGTRLTVT.

This chain's CDR3 is CASRSQGNVNTEAFF. The gene calls are TRBV10-1 and TRBJ1-1; TCRdb picks TRBD1, but there is no DNA to check that call. Germline V gene data show CDR1 as WNHNN and CDR2 as SYGVQD (reference sequence). This CDR3 contains 15 residues.